The 6 T cell receptor beta chains below were found in one sample sequenced in a study of T cell repertoires in cytomegalovirus infection. One entry per CDR3 protein results from TCRdb running MiXCR on the reads. The top ten hold roughly an eighth of the sample, which has 400,000 or so distinct CDR3 sequences, roughly a third seen once. Sequencing was performed on PBMCs. The origin of the receptors is a human donor in good health (CMV status not recorded). Some clones in this sample may be carry-over from other donors' samples.

This clonotype occurred a few times. The chain is built from TRBV10-2 and TRBJ2-7, with 10 bases aligning to TRBD2. Germline trimming cut 4 bases from V and 3 bases from J; bases unmatched to any gene: 3. This CDR3 region has 14 residues. Germline-derived CDR1 and CDR2 are WSHSY and SAAADI. The CDR3 region is CASSASGGFYEQYF. Written as DNA, the CDR3 is TGCGCCAGCAGTGCTAGCGGGGGTTTCTACGAGCAGTACTTC.

The chain has TRBV19 and TRBJ1-5; the D is unclear. The length of the CDR3 is 14 residues. Looked up from germline, CDR1 is LNHDA and CDR2 is SQIVND (reference sequence). V was shortened by 3 bases and J by 5 bases, with 11 bases between the two germline ends. The CDR3 bases are TGTGCCAGTAGTATGGGTCAGGACGATCAGCCCCAGCATTTT. This gives the protein CASSMGQDDQPQHF.

This clonotype came up a few times. The chain links TRBV9 to TRBJ2-7, with 14 bases matching TRBD2. The V segment lost 4 bases and the J segment 5 bases; nucleotides outside the gene matches: 11. The length of the CDR3 is 17 residues. From germline, CDR1 is SGDLS and CDR2 YYNGEE. For the CDR3, the DNA is TGTGCCAGCAGCCCGACTAGCGGGGGGGCCTTTATGGACGAGCAGTACTTC. Encoded protein: CASSPTSGGAFMDEQYF.

This clonotype was seen a few times. The CDR3 reads CASSLGLTEGYTF. DNA for the CDR3: TGTGCCAGCAGTTTAGGACTGACGGAGGGCTACACCTTC. This chain joins TRBV28 and TRBJ1-2; D not certain. The V end lost 2 bases, the J end lost 8 bases, and 12 bases lay between the germline ends. Per germline, CDR1 MDHEN and CDR2 SYDVKM. The length of the CDR3 is 13 residues.

This clonotype was recorded many times. The genes are TRBV7-2 and TRBJ1-2; 7 nucleotides match TRBD1. The CDR3 consists of 13 residues. Losses at the gene ends were 7 bases for V and 4 bases for J; bases not matched to a gene: 6. Germline V gene lookup returns CDR1 SGHTA and CDR2 FQGNSA. The chain's CDR3 is CASTRDRFYGYTF. For the CDR3, the DNA is TGTGCCAGCACCAGGGACAGATTCTATGGCTACACCTTC.

Remarks on this clonotype: A much larger clone differs by one base, so this may be a read error. V usage is TRBV7-9 and J usage is TRBJ1-2; 10 bases agree with TRBD1. Germline CDR1 is SEHNR and CDR2 is FQNEAQ (reference sequence). The CDR3 extends over 16 amino acids. DNA for the CDR3: TGTGCCAGCAGCACACCAACCGGACAGGGGGGCTATGGCTACAACTTC. As protein: CASSTPTGQGGYGYNF.